These 14 T cell receptor beta chains came from one sample sequenced in a study of blood T cell repertoires in COVID-19 (TCRdb year 2020). The library was generated by the immunoSEQ multiplex PCR assay. Drawn from immuneACCESS, this table holds only the in-frame rearrangements with V and J called that TCRdb kept. Clones are partly lost; checked studies trace under half to an unresolved V gene and leave the rest unexplained. In all, the sample holds roughly 80,000 clones, and 80% to 90% of those were seen once. Of the sample, 15% to 20% is held by the ten largest clones. The sample comprised peripheral blood. The source of these receptors is a woman aged 55-69 years with acute or convalescent COVID-19.

The V and J genes are TRBV18 and TRBJ1-1, with TRBD1 matching over 11 bases. This CDR3 has 15 amino acids. Germline lookup yields CDR1 KGHSH and CDR2 LQKENI. The junction had 3 bases not matched to a gene; V was cut back by 3 bases and J by 3 bases. As DNA, the CDR3 is TGTGCCAGCTCACCTAGGACAGGGGGCGACACTGAAGCTTTCTTT. Protein sequence: CASSPRTGGDTEAFF. The full variable domain, with the rest looked up from reference TRBV18 and TRBJ1-1, is NAGVMQNPRHLVRRRGQEARLRCSPMKGHSHVYWYRQLPEEGLKFMVYLQKENIIDESGMPKERFSAEFPKEGPSILRIQQVVRGDSAAYFCASSPRTGGDTEAFFGQGTRLTVV.

The chain employs TRBV11-1 and TRBJ2-7; possibly TRBD2 for D (5 bases). Germline CDR1 and CDR2: SGHAT and FQDESV (reference sequence). The CDR3 extends over 13 amino acids. Trimming took 4 bases from V and 9 from J, leaving 16 bases between them. The CDR3 bases are TGTGCCAGCAGCTCCGAAAGACGGGGAATGCAGTACGTC. It translates to CASSSERRGMQYV.

The chain couples TRBV5-1 to TRBJ2-7, with TRBD1 as a possible D gene (5 bases). V was trimmed by 5 bases and J by 4 bases, leaving 13 bases between them. Germline V gene sequence: CDR1 SGHRS, CDR2 YFSETQ. This CDR3 has 13 amino acids. The CDR3 protein is CASRGQGGYEQYF. CDR3 coding DNA: TGCGCCAGCAGAGGCCAGGGTGGGTACGAGCAGTACTTC.

The rearrangement uses TRBV27 and TRBJ1-3; 9 bases map to TRBD1. There are 20 residues in the CDR3. Losses at the gene ends were 6 bases for V and 0 bases for J; bases not matched to a gene: 18. The germline gives CDR1 MNHEY, CDR2 SMNVEV (reference sequence). Written as DNA, the CDR3 is TGTGCCAGCAGCCTTATTACAGGGGGCGACCCACTAAACTCTGGAAACACCATATATTTT. Translated, it gives CASSLITGGDPLNSGNTIYF.

This clone has a handful of counts. The rearrangement uses TRBV7-2 and TRBJ1-2, with 7 bases lining up with TRBD1. V was clipped by 4 bases and J by 5 bases; unmatched bases: 13. Germline assignment: CDR1 SGHTA and CDR2 FQGNSA. CDR3 length equals 16 residues. The CDR3 protein is CASSSPGQAGGYGYTF. CDR3 nucleotide sequence: TGTGCCAGCAGCTCCCCTGGACAGGCAGGGGGATATGGCTACACCTTC.

V is TRBV10-3 and J is TRBJ1-2, with 7 bases aligning to TRBD1. V shed 0 bases and J 7 bases; nucleotides not matched to a gene: 14. The CDR3 is 17 residues long. The germline CDR1 and CDR2 sequences are ENHRY and SYGVKD. Written as DNA, the CDR3 is TGTGCCATCAGTGAGTCTAGGGGGAGACAGGGAACTGGTGGCTACACCTTC. Its translation: CAISESRGRQGTGGYTF.

This chain links TRBV6-5 with TRBJ1-1; tentative D call: TRBD1 (6 bases). The CDR3 consists of 15 residues. The germline V gene has CDR1 MNHEY and CDR2 SVGAGI. V lost 5 bases and J lost 4, with 17 bases in between. CDR3: CASSTIGQPLTEAFF. DNA for the CDR3: TGTGCCAGCAGTACAATCGGACAGCCCCTCACTGAAGCTTTCTTT.

The chain carries TRBV27 and TRBJ2-2, with D perhaps matching TRBD2 (7 bases). Germline V gives CDR1 MNHEY, CDR2 SMNVEV (reference sequence). V was cut by 7 bases and J by 5 bases, with 14 bases left in between. The CDR3 extends over 14 amino acids. Written as DNA, the CDR3 is TGTGCCAGCACCGATAGGGGGGGAACCGGGGAGCTGTTTTTT. Translation gives CASTDRGGTGELFF.

V usage is TRBV6-2 or TRBV6-3 and J usage is TRBJ1-6; the D gene is possibly TRBD1 (6 bases). The CDR3 extends over 13 amino acids. V lost 6 bases and J lost 8, with 11 bases in between. Germline V CDR1 and CDR2: MNHEY, SVGEGT. The CDR3 DNA is TGTGCCAGCAGCGATCCAGGGGATTCACCCCTCCACTTT. Protein product: CASSDPGDSPLHF.

V gene TRBV18 combines with J gene TRBJ2-1; tentative D call: TRBD2 (5 bases). The CDR3 spans 14 residues. V lost 3 bases and J lost 4, with 10 bases in between. Looked up from germline, CDR1 is KGHSH and CDR2 is LQKENI. CDR3 sequence (DNA): TGTGCCAGCTCACCGCGGACTGCTTACAATGAGCAGTTCTTC. Translating gives CASSPRTAYNEQFF. The complete variable domain, with remaining parts taken from reference TRBV18 and TRBJ2-1, reads NAGVMQNPRHLVRRRGQEARLRCSPMKGHSHVYWYRQLPEEGLKFMVYLQKENIIDESGMPKERFSAEFPKEGPSILRIQQVVRGDSAAYFCASSPRTAYNEQFFGPGTRLTVL.

The genes are TRBV11-3 and TRBJ2-1; 8 bases are a match to TRBD1. The trim removed 4 bases at V and 8 bases at J, leaving 4 bases unmatched. Germline-derived CDR1 and CDR2 are SGHNT and YENEEA. The CDR3 is made up of 13 amino acids. In nucleotides, the CDR3 is TGTGCCAGCAGCTCGACAGGGGAGGATGAGCAGTTCTTC. Encoded protein: CASSSTGEDEQFF.

V usage is TRBV18 and J usage is TRBJ2-3; 7 bases are shared with TRBD2. The CDR3 contains 16 residues. The trim removed 2 bases at V and 4 bases at J, leaving 9 bases unmatched. CDR1 KGHSH and CDR2 LQKENI come from the germline V gene. CDR3 protein: CASSPFPGGRPDTQYF. The CDR3 coding sequence is TGTGCCAGCTCACCATTTCCCGGGGGGAGGCCAGATACGCAGTATTTT.

This clone was recorded once. This rearrangement joins TRBV10-3 to TRBJ1-2; unclear D gene. The V end was cut by 0 bases, the J end by 4 bases, with 15 bases between. The germline CDR1 and CDR2 sequences are ENHRY and SYGVKD. This CDR3 has 16 amino acids. For the CDR3, the DNA is TGTGCCATCAGTGAGTCGAAAATTACGACTCTCTATGGCTACACCTTC. Its protein product is CAISESKITTLYGYTF.

CDR3 loop: CAWGQLENTIYF. Written as DNA, the CDR3 is TGTGCCTGGGGACAGTTGGAAAACACCATATATTTT. This rearrangement joins TRBV30 to TRBJ1-3; possibly TRBD1 for D (6 bases). This CDR3 contains 12 residues. CDR1 is GTSNPN and CDR2 is SVGIG in the germline V gene (reference sequence). V gave up 5 bases and J gave up 6 bases, with 11 bases separating them.